This T cell receptor (beta chain) was sequenced in a study of blood T cells in healthy people across ages. In its sample, this clonotype was seen a few times. A sample-barcoded 5' primer and a J-beta primer mix were used in a second PCR of about 6 to 12 cycles. TCRdb analysed the 5' RACE reads with MiXCR anew, one entry per CDR3 protein. The sample contains 1.5 million to 2 million distinct CDR3 sequences, more than 35% of which appear only once. The CDR3 length is 15 residues. V was pared by 5 bases and J by 8 bases, with 9 bases of the junction left unmatched. The chain couples TRBV12-3 or TRBV12-4 to TRBJ1-2, with TRBD1 matching over 12 bases. The sample taken for sequencing was blood. This TCR came from a human donor in good health. The CDR3 loop reads CASSASRDRGRGYTF. CDR3 nucleotide sequence: TGTGCCAGCAGTGCCTCCCGGGACAGGGGGCGAGGCTACACCTTC.